The 13 T cell receptor beta chains below were found in one sample sequenced in a study of beta chain features in type 1 diabetes listed by TCRdb under 2018. The method was the immunoSEQ multiplex PCR assay. The High Capacity cDNA Reverse Transcription Kit was used to reverse transcribe all of the isolated RNA, meaning that expressed TCRB transcripts were what got sequenced. Drawn from immuneACCESS, this table holds only the in-frame rearrangements with V and J called that TCRdb kept. Clones are partly lost; checked studies trace under half to an unresolved V gene and leave the rest unexplained. The sample contains about 900,000 clones, 17% of them found a single time. Of the sample, about 0.02% falls within the top ten clones. The sample comprised naive CD4+ T cells from blood. What this sample's cell subset or site label stands for: true naive CD4+ T cells. Every receptor here comes from a young woman in good health.

Note on this clone: Other nucleotide sequences in the sample specify the same CDR3. The rearrangement joins TRBV20-1 to TRBJ2-7; D call uncertain. The CDR3 consists of 11 residues. Per the germline V gene, CDR1 is DFQATT and CDR2 is SNEGSKA (reference sequence). V was clipped by 6 bases and J by 3 bases, with 9 bases between them. The CDR3 spells CSARRLYEQYF. As DNA, the CDR3 is TGCAGTGCAAGAAGACTCTACGAGCAGTACTTC.

The gene calls are TRBV2 and TRBJ2-5, with a tentative D call TRBD1 (5 bases). V gave up 4 bases and J gave up 0 bases, with 12 bases separating them. This CDR3 is 15 amino acids long. The germline V gene encodes CDR1 SNHLY and CDR2 FYNNEI. CDR3 residues: CASSVESGNQETQYF. The CDR3 coding sequence is TGTGCCAGCAGTGTGGAGTCAGGGAACCAAGAGACCCAGTACTTC.

Of note for this clone: The sample has other DNA sequences that encode this CDR3 too. This sequence joins TRBV25-1 and TRBJ2-3, with D hard to call. With 1 base removed from V and 3 bases from J, the gap between germline ends came to 8 bases. From germline, CDR1 is MGHDK and CDR2 SYGVNS. The CDR3 has 14 amino acids. CDR3 DNA: TGTGCCAGCAGTGAATCAGGAGTTACAGATACGCAGTATTTT. Its translation: CASSESGVTDTQYF.

The chain uses TRBV6-5 and TRBJ1-1; D possibly corresponds to TRBD1 (6 bases). Germline CDR1 reads MNHEY; CDR2 reads SVGAGI. The CDR3 loop spans 15 amino acids. Trimming stripped 0 bases from V and 4 bases from J, with 12 bases between. The CDR3, as DNA: TGTGCCAGCAGTTACTCCCAGAGAGGGGGCACTGAAGCTTTCTTT. Its translation is CASSYSQRGGTEAFF.

The table lists this clone with a few counts. The rearrangement uses TRBV5-4 and TRBJ1-2, with D maybe TRBD1 (6 bases). The ends were cut back, 1 base at V and 11 bases at J, with 21 bases in the middle. CDR1 SGHNT and CDR2 YYREEE come from the germline V gene (reference sequence). CDR3 length: 15 residues. The CDR3 sequence: CASSLYGRGASKYTF. The DNA for the CDR3 is TGTGCCAGCAGCTTGTATGGTCGGGGGGCCTCCAAGTACACCTTC. The complete variable domain, with remaining parts taken from reference TRBV5-4 and TRBJ1-2, reads ETGVTQSPTHLIKTRGQQVTLRCSSQSGHNTVSWYQQALGQGPQFIFQYYREEENGRGNFPPRFSGLQFPNYSSELNVNALELDDSALYLCASSLYGRGASKYTFGSGTRLTVV.

This clone has just a few counts. The chain joins TRBV5-6 to TRBJ2-5, with 10 nucleotides matching TRBD1. The junction had 5 bases not matched to a gene; V was cut back by 4 bases and J by 5 bases. The CDR3 length is 14 residues. Germline values: CDR1 SGHDT, CDR2 YYEEEE. CDR3 loop: CASSTGQGWETQYF. The DNA for the CDR3 is TGTGCCAGCAGCACGGGACAGGGGTGGGAGACCCAGTACTTC.

The gene calls are TRBV4-2 and TRBJ1-1, with TRBD1 as a possible D gene (6 bases). V lost 0 bases to trimming and J lost 4 bases, with 15 bases between them. The CDR3 loop spans 16 amino acids. Germline V gene data show CDR1 as LGHNA and CDR2 as YNFKEQ. The CDR3 sequence is CASSQEGNRAGTEAFF. The CDR3 DNA is TGTGCCAGCAGCCAAGAAGGTAACAGGGCGGGCACTGAAGCTTTCTTT.

This clone was seen more than once but under ten times. The chain has TRBV18 and TRBJ2-2; 7 bases are a match to TRBD2. The length of the CDR3 is 16 residues. V was clipped by 3 bases and J by 0 bases; unmatched bases: 4. CDR1 KGHSH and CDR2 LQKENI come from the germline V gene. The CDR3 nucleotides are TGTGCCAGCTCACCGAGCGGGACGACGAACACCGGGGAGCTGTTTTTT. It yields the protein CASSPSGTTNTGELFF.

This clone was seen a handful of times. The chain uses TRBV28 and TRBJ1-1, with D maybe TRBD1 (5 bases). This CDR3 has 11 residues. Germline values: CDR1 MDHEN, CDR2 SYDVKM. With 3 bases removed from V and 9 bases from J, the gap between germline ends came to 8 bases. The CDR3 nucleotides read TGTGCCAGCAGTTTCACAGGCCAAGCTTTCTTT. It yields the protein CASSFTGQAFF. The full variable domain, in which reference TRBV28 and TRBJ1-1 provide the parts outside the CDR3, is DVKVTQSSRYLVKRTGEKVFLECVQDMDHENMFWYRQDPGLGLRLIYFSYDVKMKEKGDIPEGYSVSREKKERFSLILESASTNQTSMYLCASSFTGQAFFGQGTRLTVV.

The chain couples TRBV7-9 to TRBJ2-1, with D perhaps matching TRBD2 (6 bases). Germline-derived CDR1 and CDR2 are SEHNR and FQNEAQ (reference sequence). This CDR3 contains 17 residues. Between the trimmed V and J ends, which lost 4 bases and 2 bases, there was a span of 18 bases. The CDR3 here is CASSSPHSGRAYNEQFF. The CDR3 DNA sequence: TGTGCCAGCAGCTCCCCCCATAGCGGACGCGCCTACAATGAGCAGTTCTTC.

CDR3 region: CASRLSGTGIYEQYF. Written as DNA, the CDR3 is TGTGCCAGCAGACTATCCGGGACAGGGATCTACGAGCAGTACTTC. The chain employs TRBV7-8 and TRBJ2-7; the match to TRBD1 covers 9 bases. The CDR3 length is 15 residues. V shed 6 bases, J shed 3 bases, and the junction held 9 bases outside the gene matches. From germline, CDR1 is SGHVS and CDR2 FQNEAQ.

This clone was seen a handful of times. The rearrangement joins TRBV4-3 to TRBJ1-2; no reliable D call. The CDR3 extends over 17 amino acids. Germline assignment: CDR1 LGHNA and CDR2 YSLEER. Trimming stripped 0 bases from V and 3 bases from J, with 17 bases between. The CDR3 reads CASSQEGLGIRDYGYTF. The CDR3 region has the DNA TGCGCCAGCAGCCAAGAGGGGTTAGGGATCCGGGACTATGGCTACACCTTC.

The V call is TRBV18, the J call TRBJ2-5; D may correspond to TRBD1 or TRBD2 (6 bases each). Trimming removed 2 bases from V and 5 bases from J, with 15 bases in between. The CDR3 loop spans 15 amino acids. The germline V gene has CDR1 KGHSH and CDR2 LQKENI. Here the CDR3 DNA reads TGTGCCAGCTCACCAAATCGGGGGCGTCGGGAGACCCAGTACTTC. Its protein is CASSPNRGRRETQYF.